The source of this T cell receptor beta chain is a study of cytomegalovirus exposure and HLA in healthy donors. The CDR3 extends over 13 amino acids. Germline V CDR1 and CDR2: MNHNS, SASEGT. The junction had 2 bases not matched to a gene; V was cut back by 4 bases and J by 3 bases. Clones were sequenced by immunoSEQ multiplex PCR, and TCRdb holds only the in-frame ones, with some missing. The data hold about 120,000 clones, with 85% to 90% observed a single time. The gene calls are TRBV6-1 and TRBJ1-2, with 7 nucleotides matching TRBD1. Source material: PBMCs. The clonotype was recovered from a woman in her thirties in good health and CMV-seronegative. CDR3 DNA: TGTGCCAGCAGTGTTGGGACAGACTATGGCTACACCTTC. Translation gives CASSVGTDYGYTF.